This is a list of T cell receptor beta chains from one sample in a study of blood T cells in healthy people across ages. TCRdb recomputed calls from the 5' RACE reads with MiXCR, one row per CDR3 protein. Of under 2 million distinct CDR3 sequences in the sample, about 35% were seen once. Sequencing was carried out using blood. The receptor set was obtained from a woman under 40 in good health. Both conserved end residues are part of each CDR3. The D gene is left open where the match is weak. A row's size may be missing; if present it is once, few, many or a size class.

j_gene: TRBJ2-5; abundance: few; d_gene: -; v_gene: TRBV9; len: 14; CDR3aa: CASSVSGPQETQYF; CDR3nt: TGTGCCAGCAGCGTATCCGGACCTCAAGAGACCCAGTACTTC
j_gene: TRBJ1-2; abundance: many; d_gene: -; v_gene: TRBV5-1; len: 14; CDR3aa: CASSQRTDSYGYTF; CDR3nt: TGCGCCAGCAGCCAACGGACGGATTCCTATGGCTACACCTTC
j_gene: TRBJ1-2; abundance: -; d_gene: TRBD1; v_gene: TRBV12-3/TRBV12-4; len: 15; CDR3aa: CASSLSQGGNYGYTF; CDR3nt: TGTGCCAGCAGTTTAAGTCAGGGGGGCAACTATGGCTACACCTTC
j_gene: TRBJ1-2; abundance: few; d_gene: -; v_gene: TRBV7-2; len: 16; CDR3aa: CASSLPGGEFSIGYTF; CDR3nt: TGTGCCAGCAGCTTACCGGGGGGCGAATTCTCGATTGGCTACACCTTC
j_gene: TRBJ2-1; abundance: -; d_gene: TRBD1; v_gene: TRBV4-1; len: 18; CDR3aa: CASSHPGGGQGYYNEQFF; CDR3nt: TGCGCCAGCAGCCATCCCGGGGGGGGACAGGGGTACTACAATGAGCAGTTCTTC
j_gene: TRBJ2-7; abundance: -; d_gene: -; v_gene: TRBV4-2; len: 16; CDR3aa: CASSQEGGGATYEQYF; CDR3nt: TGTGCCAGCAGCCAAGAGGGCGGTGGGGCCACTTACGAGCAGTACTTC
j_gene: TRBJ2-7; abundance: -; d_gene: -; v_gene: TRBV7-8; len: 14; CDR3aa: CASNFSGNSYEQYF; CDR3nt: TGTGCCAGCAACTTCAGCGGCAATTCCTACGAGCAGTACTTC
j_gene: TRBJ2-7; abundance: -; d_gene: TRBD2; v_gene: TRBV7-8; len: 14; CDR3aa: CASSKMRTSFEQYF; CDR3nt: TGTGCCAGCAGCAAAATGAGGACTAGCTTCGAGCAGTACTTC
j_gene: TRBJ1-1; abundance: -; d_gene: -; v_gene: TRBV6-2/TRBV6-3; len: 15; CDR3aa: CASSPGPAKATETFF; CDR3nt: TGTGCCAGCAGCCCGGGGCCGGCTAAGGCCACTGAAACTTTCTTT
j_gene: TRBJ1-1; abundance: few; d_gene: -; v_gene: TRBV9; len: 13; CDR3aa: CASSPRSYTEAFF; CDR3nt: TGTGCCAGCAGCCCCCGCAGCTACACTGAAGCTTTCTTT
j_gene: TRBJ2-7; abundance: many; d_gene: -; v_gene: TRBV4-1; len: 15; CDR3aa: CASSQALTDTYEQYF; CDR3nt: TGCGCCAGCAGCCAAGCGTTGACGGATACCTACGAGCAGTACTTC
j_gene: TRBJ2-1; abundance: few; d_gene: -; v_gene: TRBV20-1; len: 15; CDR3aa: CSARDPGGPYNEQFF; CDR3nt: TGCAGTGCTAGAGATCCCGGGGGGCCTTACAATGAGCAGTTCTTC
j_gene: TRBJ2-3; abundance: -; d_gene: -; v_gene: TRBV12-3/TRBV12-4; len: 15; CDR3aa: CASLESWVSSDAQYF; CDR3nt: TGTGCCAGCCTCGAGTCGTGGGTCTCGTCAGATGCGCAGTATTTT
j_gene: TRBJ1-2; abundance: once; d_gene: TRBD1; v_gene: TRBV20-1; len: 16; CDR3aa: CSATKNYGRGPGGYTF; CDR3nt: TGCAGTGCTACCAAAAATTATGGCAGGGGGCCGGGTGGCTACACCTTC